Listed below are T cell receptor beta chains from one sample, sequenced in a study of blood T cell repertoires in COVID-19. Repertoires were generated with immunoSEQ multiplex PCR, while TCRdb's copy carries only in-frame clones and drops some. The sample shows 350,000 or so clones, 65% to 90% of them seen only once. Specimen: PBMCs or T cells enriched from blood (not recorded which). Source of these receptors: a middle-aged woman with acute COVID-19. Both conserved end residues are part of each CDR3. The order of the fields is J gene, D gene, clone size, CDR3 length, V gene, CDR3 protein, CDR3 DNA. A D gene is named only where the DNA matches it firmly. Clone size is shown for a subset of rows, as once, few, many or a class of expanded clone.

TRBJ2-7,.,few,13,TRBV7-9,CASSFEQGYEQYF,TGTGCCAGCAGCTTCGAACAGGGTTACGAGCAGTACTTC
TRBJ2-1,TRBD1,.,19,TRBV5-1,CASSLGQGAILVPYNEQFF,TGCGCCAGCAGCCTGGGACAGGGGGCGATTTTAGTTCCCTACAATGAGCAGTTCTTC
TRBJ1-5,.,.,13,TRBV7-8,CASSLTDNQPQHF,TGTGCCAGCAGCTTAACAGATAATCAGCCCCAGCATTTT
TRBJ1-1,.,.,15,TRBV18,CASSPPQGRGTEAFF,TGTGCCAGCTCACCACCCCAGGGAAGGGGCACTGAAGCTTTCTTT
TRBJ2-6,.,.,16,TRBV5-1,CASSLVSGGGANVLTF,TGCGCCAGCAGCTTAGTCAGCGGAGGTGGGGCCAACGTCCTGACTTTC
TRBJ1-2,.,.,15,TRBV9,CASSPPGLGNYGYTF,TGTGCCAGCAGCCCCCCAGGGTTAGGTAACTATGGCTACACCTTC
TRBJ1-3,.,.,17,TRBV4-2,CASSTLVAGHSGNTIYF,TGTGCCAGCAGCACCCTGGTTGCAGGCCACTCTGGAAACACCATATATTTT
TRBJ2-5,.,.,11,TRBV20-1,CSARTRETQYF,TGCAGTGCTCGGACAAGAGAGACCCAGTACTTC
TRBJ2-3,.,.,12,TRBV11-3,CASSGTRDTQYF,TGTGCCAGCAGCGGGACTCGGGATACGCAGTATTTT
TRBJ1-6,.,.,13,TRBV5-4,CASTFSGGSPLHF,TGTGCCAGCACATTTTCCGGCGGCTCACCCCTCCACTTT
TRBJ2-7,.,.,17,TRBV5-4,CASSLAAAGRGEYEQYF,TGTGCCAGCAGCTTGGCCGCAGCGGGCAGGGGGGAATACGAGCAGTACTTC
TRBJ2-7,TRBD1,.,17,TRBV15,CATSRDRDSETSYEQYF,TGTGCCACCAGCAGAGATAGGGACAGCGAGACGTCCTACGAGCAGTACTTC
TRBJ2-1,.,.,17,TRBV11-2,CASSARPPGVNGNEQFF,TGTGCCAGCAGCGCACGACCCCCGGGAGTTAACGGCAATGAGCAGTTCTTC
TRBJ2-7,TRBD2,.,15,TRBV19,CASSISGARAYEQYF,TGTGCCAGTAGTATAAGCGGGGCGCGGGCCTACGAGCAGTACTTC
TRBJ2-5,TRBD2,once,15,TRBV9,CASSAGLAGQGTQYF,TGTGCCAGCAGCGCGGGACTAGCGGGACAGGGGACCCAGTACTTC
TRBJ2-7,TRBD2,.,16,TRBV28,CASSFPGERGSYEQYF,TGTGCCAGCAGTTTCCCCGGGGAGCGGGGCTCCTACGAGCAGTACTTC
TRBJ2-7,TRBD1,.,13,TRBV6-1,CASSAGTAYEQYF,TGTGCCAGCAGTGCCGGGACAGCCTACGAGCAGTACTTC
TRBJ1-1,TRBD1,few,14,TRBV7-9,CASTRQGVNTEAFF,TGTGCCAGCACCCGACAGGGGGTGAACACTGAAGCTTTCTTT
TRBJ1-6,.,.,13,TRBV19,CASSSRINSPLHF,TGTGCCAGTAGTAGCAGGATTAATTCACCCCTCCACTTT
TRBJ2-6,.,.,16,TRBV19,CASSRFLRPGANVLTF,TGTGCCAGTAGTCGTTTTCTCCGTCCTGGGGCCAACGTCCTGACTTTC
TRBJ2-3,.,.,13,TRBV11-3,CASSLVAVDTQYF,TGTGCCAGCAGCTTAGTCGCGGTAGATACGCAGTATTTT
TRBJ1-4,TRBD1,.,14,TRBV9,CASSATGANEKLFF,TGTGCCAGCAGTGCGACAGGGGCTAATGAAAAACTGTTTTTT
TRBJ2-1,TRBD2,.,15,TRBV28,CASSSGTSVYNEQFF,TGTGCCAGCAGTTCCGGGACTAGCGTATACAATGAGCAGTTCTTC
TRBJ1-2,.,few,14,TRBV5-4,CASRIYGQPYGYTF,TGTGCCAGCAGGATTTATGGACAGCCCTATGGCTACACCTTC
TRBJ1-6,TRBD1,.,14,TRBV7-2,CASSLGTGGSPLHF,TGTGCCAGCAGCTTAGGGACAGGGGGGTCACCCCTCCACTTT
TRBJ1-2,.,.,12,TRBV27,CASSLIGGGYTF,TGTGCCAGCAGTTTAATCGGCGGTGGCTACACCTTC
TRBJ1-4,.,.,15,TRBV6-6,CASSYSGGANEKLFF,TGTGCCAGCAGTTACTCTGGGGGGGCTAATGAAAAACTGTTTTTT
TRBJ1-1,TRBD1,.,14,TRBV2,CATTTGGLNTEAFF,TGTGCCACAACCACAGGGGGCCTGAACACTGAAGCTTTCTTT
TRBJ2-4,.,.,15,TRBV4-1,CASSQDPRGVNIQYF,TGCGCCAGCAGCCAAGATCCCAGGGGGGTAAACATTCAGTACTTC
TRBJ1-3,.,.,15,TRBV7-8,CASSLEGVSGNTIYF,TGTGCCAGCAGCTTAGAGGGGGTCTCTGGAAACACCATATATTTT
TRBJ1-1,TRBD1,.,15,TRBV28,CASSSWTGLNTEAFF,TGTGCCAGCAGTTCCTGGACAGGTCTGAACACTGAAGCTTTCTTT
TRBJ1-1,TRBD1,.,15,TRBV18,CASSPDRGLNTEAFF,TGTGCCAGCTCACCAGACAGGGGCCTGAACACTGAAGCTTTCTTT
TRBJ1-1,TRBD1,.,16,TRBV7-2,CASSSRTGRGNTEAFF,TGTGCCAGCAGCTCGAGGACAGGGCGGGGGAACACTGAAGCTTTCTTT
TRBJ2-2,TRBD1,.,16,TRBV11-2,CASSPRTGAKPGELFF,TGTGCCAGCAGCCCGAGGACAGGGGCGAAACCCGGGGAGCTGTTTTTT
TRBJ2-1,TRBD1,.,13,TRBV28,CASSPPRQGQKFF,TGTGCCAGCAGTCCACCGCGACAGGGGCAAAAGTTCTTC
TRBJ2-7,TRBD2,.,15,TRBV15,CATSSLAGVIYEQYF,TGTGCCACCAGCAGCTTAGCGGGGGTGATTTACGAGCAGTACTTC
TRBJ1-2,TRBD1,.,17,TRBV7-9,CASSSLTGTGESYGYTF,TGTGCCAGCAGCTCCTTAACCGGGACAGGGGAAAGCTATGGCTACACCTTC
TRBJ1-1,.,once,18,TRBV6-2/TRBV6-3,CASSYPFAVPGQNTEAFF,TGTGCCAGCAGTTACCCCTTTGCCGTACCGGGACAGAACACTGAAGCTTTCTTT